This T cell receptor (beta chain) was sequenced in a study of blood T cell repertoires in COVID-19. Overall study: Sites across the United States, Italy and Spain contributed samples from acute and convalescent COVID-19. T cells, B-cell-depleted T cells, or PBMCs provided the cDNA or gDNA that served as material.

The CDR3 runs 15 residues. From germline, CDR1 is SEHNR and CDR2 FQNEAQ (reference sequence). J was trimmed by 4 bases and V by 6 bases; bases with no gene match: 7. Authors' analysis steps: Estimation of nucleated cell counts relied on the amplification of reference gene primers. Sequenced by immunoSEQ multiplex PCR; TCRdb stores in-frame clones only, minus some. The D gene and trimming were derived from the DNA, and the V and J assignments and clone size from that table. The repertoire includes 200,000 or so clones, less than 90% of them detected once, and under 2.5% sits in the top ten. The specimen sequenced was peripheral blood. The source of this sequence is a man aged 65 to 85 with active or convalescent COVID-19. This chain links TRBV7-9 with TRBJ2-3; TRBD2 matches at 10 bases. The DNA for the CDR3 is TGTGCCAGCAGGGAGGGGACTAGCGTCTCAGATACGCAGTATTTT. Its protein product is CASREGTSVSDTQYF.